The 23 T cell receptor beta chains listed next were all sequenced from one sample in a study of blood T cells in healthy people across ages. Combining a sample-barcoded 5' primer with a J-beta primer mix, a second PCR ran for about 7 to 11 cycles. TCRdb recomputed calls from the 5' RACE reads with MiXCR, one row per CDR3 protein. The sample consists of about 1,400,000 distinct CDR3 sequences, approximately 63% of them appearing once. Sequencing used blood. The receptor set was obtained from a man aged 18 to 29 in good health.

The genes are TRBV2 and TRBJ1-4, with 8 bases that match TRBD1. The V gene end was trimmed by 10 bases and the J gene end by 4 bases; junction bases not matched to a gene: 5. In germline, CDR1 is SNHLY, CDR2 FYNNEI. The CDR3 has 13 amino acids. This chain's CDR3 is CATTGGINEKLFF. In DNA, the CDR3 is TGTGCCACTACAGGGGGAATTAATGAAAAACTGTTTTTT. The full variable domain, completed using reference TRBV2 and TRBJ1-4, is EPEVTQTPSHQVTQMGQEVILRCVPISNHLYFYWYRQILGQKVEFLVSFYNNEISEKSEIFDDQFSVERPDGSNFTLKIRSTKLEDSAMYFCATTGGINEKLFFGSGTQLSVL.

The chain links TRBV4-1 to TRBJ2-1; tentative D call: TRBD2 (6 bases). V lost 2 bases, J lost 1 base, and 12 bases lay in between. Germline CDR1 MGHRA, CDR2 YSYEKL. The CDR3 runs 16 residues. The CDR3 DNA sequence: TGCGCCAGCAGCCAATACGCTGCGGGGTCCTACAATGAGCAGTTCTTC. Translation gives CASSQYAAGSYNEQFF.

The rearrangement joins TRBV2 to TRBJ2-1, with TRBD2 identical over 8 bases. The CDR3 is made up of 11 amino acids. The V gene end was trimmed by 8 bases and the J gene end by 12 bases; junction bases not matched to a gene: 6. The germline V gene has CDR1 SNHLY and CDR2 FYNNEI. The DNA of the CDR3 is TGTGCCAGCCGGGGGGGTAGGGGGCAGTTCTTC. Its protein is CASRGGRGQFF.

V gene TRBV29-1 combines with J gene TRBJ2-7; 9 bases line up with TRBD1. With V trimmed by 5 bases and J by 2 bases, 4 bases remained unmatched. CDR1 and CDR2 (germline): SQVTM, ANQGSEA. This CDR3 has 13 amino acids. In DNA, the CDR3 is TGCAGCGTTAAGACAGGGGGACCCTACGAGCAGTACTTC. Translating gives CSVKTGGPYEQYF.

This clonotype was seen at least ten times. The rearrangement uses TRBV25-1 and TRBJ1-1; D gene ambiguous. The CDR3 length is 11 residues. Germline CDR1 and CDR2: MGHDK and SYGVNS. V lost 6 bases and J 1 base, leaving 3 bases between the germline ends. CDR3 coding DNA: TGTGCCAGCAGGGAGAACACTGAAGCTTTCTTT. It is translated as CASRENTEAFF.

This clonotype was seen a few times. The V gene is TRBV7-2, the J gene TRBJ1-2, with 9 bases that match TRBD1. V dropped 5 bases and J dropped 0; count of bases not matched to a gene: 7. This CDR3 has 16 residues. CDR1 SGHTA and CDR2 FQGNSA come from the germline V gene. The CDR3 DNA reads TGTGCCAGCAGCCCGGACAGGGGCCGAGCTAACTATGGCTACACCTTC. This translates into CASSPDRGRANYGYTF.

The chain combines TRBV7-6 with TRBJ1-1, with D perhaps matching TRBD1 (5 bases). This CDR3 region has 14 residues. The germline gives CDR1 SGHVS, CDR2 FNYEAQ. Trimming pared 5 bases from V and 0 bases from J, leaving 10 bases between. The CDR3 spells CASSMDTMNTEAFF. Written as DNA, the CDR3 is TGTGCCAGCAGCATGGACACGATGAACACTGAAGCTTTCTTT.

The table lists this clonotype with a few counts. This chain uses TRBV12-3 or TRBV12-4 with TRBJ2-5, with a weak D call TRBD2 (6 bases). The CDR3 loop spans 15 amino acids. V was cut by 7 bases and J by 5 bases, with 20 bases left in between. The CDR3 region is CASTRNPGETETQYF. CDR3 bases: TGTGCCAGCACTCGTAATCCGGGGGAGACGGAGACCCAGTACTTC.

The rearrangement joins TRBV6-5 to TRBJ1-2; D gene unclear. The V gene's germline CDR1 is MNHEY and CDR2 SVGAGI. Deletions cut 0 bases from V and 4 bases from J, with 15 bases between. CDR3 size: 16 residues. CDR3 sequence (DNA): TGTGCCAGCAGTTACTCGCTCGCGGGCATTAGCTATGGCTACACCTTC. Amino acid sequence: CASSYSLAGISYGYTF.

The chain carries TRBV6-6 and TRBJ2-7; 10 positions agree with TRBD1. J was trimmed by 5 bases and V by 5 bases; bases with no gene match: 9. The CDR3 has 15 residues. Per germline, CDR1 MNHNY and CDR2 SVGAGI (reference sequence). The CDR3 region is CASSDRDRGSNEQYF. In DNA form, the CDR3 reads TGTGCCAGCAGTGACCGGGACAGGGGATCCAACGAGCAGTACTTC.

This CDR3 is CSAGPGNEQFF. CDR3 nucleotides: TGCAGTGCTGGCCCTGGGAATGAGCAGTTCTTC. The chain links TRBV20-1 to TRBJ2-1; D is uncertain. CDR3 size: 11 residues. The germline V gene has CDR1 DFQATT and CDR2 SNEGSKA (reference sequence). V lost 5 bases, J lost 7 bases, and 9 bases lay in between.

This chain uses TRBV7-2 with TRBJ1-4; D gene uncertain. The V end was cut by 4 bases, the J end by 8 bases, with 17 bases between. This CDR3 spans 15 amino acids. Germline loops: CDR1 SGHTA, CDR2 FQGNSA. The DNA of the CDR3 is TGTGCCAGCAGCTCGCGGCGAACTACGGGGGAAAAACTGTTTTTT. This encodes CASSSRRTTGEKLFF. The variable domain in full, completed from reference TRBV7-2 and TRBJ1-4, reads GAGVSQSPSNKVTEKGKDVELRCDPISGHTALYWYRQSLGQGLEFLIYFQGNSAPDKSGLPSDRFSAERTGGSVSTLTIQRTQQEDSAVYLCASSSRRTTGEKLFFGSGTQLSVL.

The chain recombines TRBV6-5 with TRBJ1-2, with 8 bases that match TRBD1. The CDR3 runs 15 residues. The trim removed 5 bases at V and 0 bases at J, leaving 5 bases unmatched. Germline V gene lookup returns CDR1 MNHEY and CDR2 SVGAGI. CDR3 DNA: TGTGCCAGCAGTGTCGGGACAGGAGCTAACTATGGCTACACCTTC. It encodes CASSVGTGANYGYTF.

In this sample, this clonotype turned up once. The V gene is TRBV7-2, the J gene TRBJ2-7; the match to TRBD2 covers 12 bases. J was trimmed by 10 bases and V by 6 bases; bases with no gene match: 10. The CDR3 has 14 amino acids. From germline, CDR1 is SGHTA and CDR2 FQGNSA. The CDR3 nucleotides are TGTGCCAGCAGTAAACAGACTAGCGGGGGACTACAGTACTTC. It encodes CASSKQTSGGLQYF.

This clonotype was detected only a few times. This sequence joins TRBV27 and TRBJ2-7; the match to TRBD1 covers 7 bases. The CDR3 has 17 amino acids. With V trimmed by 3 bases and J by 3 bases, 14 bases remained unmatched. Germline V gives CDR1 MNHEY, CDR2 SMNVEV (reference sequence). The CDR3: CASSFRTGGGGVYEQYF. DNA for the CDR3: TGTGCCAGCAGTTTTAGGACAGGAGGCGGCGGAGTCTACGAGCAGTACTTC.

CDR3 DNA sequence: TGCAGCGTTGGGAAAAACAGCAATGAGCAGTTCTTC. It is translated as CSVGKNSNEQFF. The chain couples TRBV29-1 to TRBJ2-1; D uncertain. The CDR3 is 12 amino acids. V was cut by 4 bases and J by 6 bases, with 10 bases left in between. CDR1 SQVTM and CDR2 ANQGSEA come from the germline V gene.

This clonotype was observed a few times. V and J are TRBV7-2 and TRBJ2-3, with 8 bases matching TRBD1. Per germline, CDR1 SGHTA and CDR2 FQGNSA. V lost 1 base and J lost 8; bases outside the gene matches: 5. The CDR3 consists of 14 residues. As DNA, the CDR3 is TGTGCCAGCAGCTTAGGGACAGGGTCCATTACGCAGTATTTT. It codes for CASSLGTGSITQYF.

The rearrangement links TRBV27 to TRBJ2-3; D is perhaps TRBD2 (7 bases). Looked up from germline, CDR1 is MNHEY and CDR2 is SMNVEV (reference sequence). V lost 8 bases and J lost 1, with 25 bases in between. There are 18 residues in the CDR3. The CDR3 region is CASGKGGGLLVGTDTQYF. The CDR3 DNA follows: TGTGCCAGCGGAAAAGGCGGGGGCCTCCTAGTTGGCACAGATACGCAGTATTTT.

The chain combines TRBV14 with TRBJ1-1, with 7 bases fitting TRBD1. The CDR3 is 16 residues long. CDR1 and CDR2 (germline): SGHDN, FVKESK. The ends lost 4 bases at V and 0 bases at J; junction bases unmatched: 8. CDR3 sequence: CASSRRQGYMNTEAFF. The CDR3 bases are TGTGCCAGCAGCCGACGACAGGGATACATGAACACTGAAGCTTTCTTT.

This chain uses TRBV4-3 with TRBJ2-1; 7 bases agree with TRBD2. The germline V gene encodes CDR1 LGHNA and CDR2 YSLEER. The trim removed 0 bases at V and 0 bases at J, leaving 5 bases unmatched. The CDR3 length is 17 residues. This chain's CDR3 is CASSQDGAGSSYNEQFF. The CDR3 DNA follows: TGCGCCAGCAGCCAAGATGGAGCGGGGAGCTCCTACAATGAGCAGTTCTTC.

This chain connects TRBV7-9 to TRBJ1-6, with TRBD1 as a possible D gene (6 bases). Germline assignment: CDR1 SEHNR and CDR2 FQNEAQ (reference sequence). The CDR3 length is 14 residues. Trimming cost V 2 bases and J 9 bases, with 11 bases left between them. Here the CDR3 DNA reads TGTGCCAGCAGCTTAAATCGGGGGCGTTCACCCCTCCACTTT. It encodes CASSLNRGRSPLHF.

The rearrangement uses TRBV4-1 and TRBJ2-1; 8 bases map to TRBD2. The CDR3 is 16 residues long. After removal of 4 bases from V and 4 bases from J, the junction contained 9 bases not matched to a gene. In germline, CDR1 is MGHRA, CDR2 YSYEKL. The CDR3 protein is CASSPLVRGVYNEQFF. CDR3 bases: TGCGCCAGCAGCCCCCTCGTGCGGGGGGTGTACAATGAGCAGTTCTTC.

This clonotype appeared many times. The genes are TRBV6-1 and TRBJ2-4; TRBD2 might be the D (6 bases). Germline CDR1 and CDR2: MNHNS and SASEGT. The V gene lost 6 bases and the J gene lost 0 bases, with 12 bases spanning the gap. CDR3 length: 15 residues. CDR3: CASRDQGLAKNIQYF. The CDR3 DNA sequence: TGTGCCAGCAGGGACCAGGGACTAGCCAAAAACATTCAGTACTTC.